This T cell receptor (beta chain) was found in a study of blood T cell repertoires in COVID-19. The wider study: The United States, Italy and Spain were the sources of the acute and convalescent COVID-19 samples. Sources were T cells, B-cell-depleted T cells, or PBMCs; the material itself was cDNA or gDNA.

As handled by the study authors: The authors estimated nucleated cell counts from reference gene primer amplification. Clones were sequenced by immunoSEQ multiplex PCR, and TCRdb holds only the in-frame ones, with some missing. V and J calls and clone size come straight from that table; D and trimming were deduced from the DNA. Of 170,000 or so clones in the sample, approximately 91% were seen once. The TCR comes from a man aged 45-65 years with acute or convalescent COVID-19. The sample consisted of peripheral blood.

CDR3 region: CASSPPLGGGYNEKLFF. DNA of the CDR3: TGTGCCAGCAGCCCCCCGCTTGGGGGAGGTTATAATGAAAAACTGTTTTTT. The V gene is TRBV7-8, the J gene TRBJ1-4, with D perhaps TRBD1 (5 bases). The germline V gene encodes CDR1 SGHVS and CDR2 FQNEAQ. The CDR3 length is 17 residues. V gave up 5 bases and J gave up 4 bases, with 20 bases separating them. The full variable domain, in which reference TRBV7-8 and TRBJ1-4 provide the parts outside the CDR3, is GAGVSQSPRYKVAKRGQDVALRCDPISGHVSLFWYQQALGQGPEFLTYFQNEAQLDKSGLPSDRFFAERPEGSVSTLKIQRTQQEDSAVYLCASSPPLGGGYNEKLFFGSGTQLSVL.